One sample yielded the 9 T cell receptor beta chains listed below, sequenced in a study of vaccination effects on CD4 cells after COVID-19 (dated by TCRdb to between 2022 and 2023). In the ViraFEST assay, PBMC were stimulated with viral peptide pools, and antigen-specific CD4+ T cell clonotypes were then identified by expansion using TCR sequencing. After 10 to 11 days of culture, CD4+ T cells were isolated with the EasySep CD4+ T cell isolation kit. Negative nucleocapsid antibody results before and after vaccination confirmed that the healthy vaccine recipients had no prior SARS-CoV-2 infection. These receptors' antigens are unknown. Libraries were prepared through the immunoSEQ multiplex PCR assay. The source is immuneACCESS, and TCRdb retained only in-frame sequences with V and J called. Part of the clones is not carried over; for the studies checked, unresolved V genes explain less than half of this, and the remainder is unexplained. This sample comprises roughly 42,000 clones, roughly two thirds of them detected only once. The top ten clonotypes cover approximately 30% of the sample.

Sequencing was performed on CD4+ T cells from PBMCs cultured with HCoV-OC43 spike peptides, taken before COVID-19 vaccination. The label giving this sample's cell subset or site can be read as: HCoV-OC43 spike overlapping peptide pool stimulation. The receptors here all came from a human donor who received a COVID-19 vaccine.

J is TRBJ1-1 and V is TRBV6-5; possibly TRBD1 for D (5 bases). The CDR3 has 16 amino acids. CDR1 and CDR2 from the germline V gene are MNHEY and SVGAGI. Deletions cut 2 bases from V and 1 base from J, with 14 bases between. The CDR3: CASSYIVRGPNTEAFF. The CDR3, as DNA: TGTGCCAGCAGTTACATCGTCCGGGGCCCGAACACTGAAGCTTTCTTT.

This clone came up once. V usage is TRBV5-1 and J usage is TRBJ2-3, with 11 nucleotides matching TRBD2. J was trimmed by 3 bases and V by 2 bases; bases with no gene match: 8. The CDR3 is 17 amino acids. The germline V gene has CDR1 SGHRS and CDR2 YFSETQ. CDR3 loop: CASSLKTSGIKTDTQYF. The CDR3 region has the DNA TGCGCCAGCAGCTTAAAGACTAGCGGGATTAAGACAGATACGCAGTATTTT.

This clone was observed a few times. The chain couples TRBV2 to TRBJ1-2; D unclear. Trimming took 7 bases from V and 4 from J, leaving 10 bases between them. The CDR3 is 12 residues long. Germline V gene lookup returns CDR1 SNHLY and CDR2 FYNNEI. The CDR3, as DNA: TGTGCCAGCACCCCGGACCTCTATGGCTACACCTTC. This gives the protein CASTPDLYGYTF.

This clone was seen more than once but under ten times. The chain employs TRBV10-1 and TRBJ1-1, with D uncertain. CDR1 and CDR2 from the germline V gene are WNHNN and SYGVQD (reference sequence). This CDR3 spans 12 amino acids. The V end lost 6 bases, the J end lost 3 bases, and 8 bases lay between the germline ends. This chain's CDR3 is CASSGRYTEAFF. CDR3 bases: TGCGCCAGCAGCGGAAGATACACTGAAGCTTTCTTT.

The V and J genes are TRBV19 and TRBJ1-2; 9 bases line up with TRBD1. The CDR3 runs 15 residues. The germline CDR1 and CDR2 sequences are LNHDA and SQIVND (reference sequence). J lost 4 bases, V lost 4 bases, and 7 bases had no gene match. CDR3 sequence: CASSTRDRGSYGYTF. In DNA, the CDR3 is TGTGCCAGTAGTACCCGAGACAGGGGGAGCTATGGCTACACCTTC.

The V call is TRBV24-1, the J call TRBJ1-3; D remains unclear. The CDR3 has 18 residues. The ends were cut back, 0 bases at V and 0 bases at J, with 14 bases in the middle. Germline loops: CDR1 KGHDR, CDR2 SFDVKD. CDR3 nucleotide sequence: TGTGCCACCAGTGATTTGTCGGAACGGATGAGCTCTGGAAACACCATATATTTT. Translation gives CATSDLSERMSSGNTIYF.

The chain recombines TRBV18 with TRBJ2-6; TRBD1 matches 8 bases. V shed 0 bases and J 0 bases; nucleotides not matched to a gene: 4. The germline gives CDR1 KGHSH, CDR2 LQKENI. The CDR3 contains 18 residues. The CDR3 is CASSPPWTGSSGANVLTF. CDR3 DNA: TGTGCCAGCTCACCACCGTGGACAGGGTCCTCTGGGGCCAACGTCCTGACTTTC.

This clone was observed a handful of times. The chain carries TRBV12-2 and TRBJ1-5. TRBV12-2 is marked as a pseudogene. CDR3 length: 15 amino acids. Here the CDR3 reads CAKTTPGLENQPQHF. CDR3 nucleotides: TGTGCAAAAACCACCCCGGGTTTAGAGAATCAGCCCCAGCATTTT.

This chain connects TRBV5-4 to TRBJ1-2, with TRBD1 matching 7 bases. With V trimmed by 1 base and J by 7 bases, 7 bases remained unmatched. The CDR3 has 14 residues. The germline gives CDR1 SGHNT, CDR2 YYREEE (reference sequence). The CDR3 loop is CASSLRDRRVGYTF. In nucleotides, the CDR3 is TGTGCCAGCAGCTTGCGGGACAGAAGGGTTGGCTACACCTTC.